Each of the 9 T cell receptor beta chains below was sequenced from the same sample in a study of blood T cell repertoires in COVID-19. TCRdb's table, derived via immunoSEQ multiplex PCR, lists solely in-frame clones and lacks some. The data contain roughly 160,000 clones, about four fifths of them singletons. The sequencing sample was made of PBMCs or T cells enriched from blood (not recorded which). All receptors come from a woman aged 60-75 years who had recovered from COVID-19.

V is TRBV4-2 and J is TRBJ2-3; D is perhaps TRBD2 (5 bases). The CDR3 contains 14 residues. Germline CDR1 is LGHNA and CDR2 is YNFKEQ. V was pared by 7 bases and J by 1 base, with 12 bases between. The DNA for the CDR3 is TGTGCCAGCACCTTTGGGCGGGGCACAGATACGCAGTATTTT. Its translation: CASTFGRGTDTQYF.

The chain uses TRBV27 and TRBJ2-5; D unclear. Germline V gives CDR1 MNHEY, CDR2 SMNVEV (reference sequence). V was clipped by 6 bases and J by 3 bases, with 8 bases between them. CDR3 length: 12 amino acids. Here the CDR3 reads CASSHQKETQYF. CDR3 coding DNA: TGTGCCAGCAGCCACCAGAAAGAGACCCAGTACTTC.

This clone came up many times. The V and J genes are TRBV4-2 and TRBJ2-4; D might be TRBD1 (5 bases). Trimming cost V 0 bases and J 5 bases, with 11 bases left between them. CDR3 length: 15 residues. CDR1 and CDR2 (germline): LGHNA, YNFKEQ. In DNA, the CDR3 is TGTGCCAGCAGCCAAGATCGTTGGGGCCAAAACATTCAGTACTTC. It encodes CASSQDRWGQNIQYF.

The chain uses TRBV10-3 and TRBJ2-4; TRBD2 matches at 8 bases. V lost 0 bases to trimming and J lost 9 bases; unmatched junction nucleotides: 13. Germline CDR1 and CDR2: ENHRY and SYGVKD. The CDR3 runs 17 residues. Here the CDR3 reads CAISESAHGGASFIQYF. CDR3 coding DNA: TGTGCCATCAGTGAGTCTGCGCACGGGGGGGCCTCTTTCATTCAGTACTTC.

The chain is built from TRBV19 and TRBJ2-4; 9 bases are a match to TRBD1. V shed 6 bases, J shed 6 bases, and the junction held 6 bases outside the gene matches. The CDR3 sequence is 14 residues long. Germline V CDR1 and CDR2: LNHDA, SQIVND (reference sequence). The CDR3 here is CASRTGTGTNIQYF. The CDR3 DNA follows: TGTGCCAGTAGGACAGGGACAGGGACAAACATTCAGTACTTC.

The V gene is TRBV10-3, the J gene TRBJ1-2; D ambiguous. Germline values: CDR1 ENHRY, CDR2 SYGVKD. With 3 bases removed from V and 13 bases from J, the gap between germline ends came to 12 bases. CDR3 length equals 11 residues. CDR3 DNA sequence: TGTGCCATCAGTGAATTGGAGCTGGGCACCTTC. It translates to CAISELELGTF.

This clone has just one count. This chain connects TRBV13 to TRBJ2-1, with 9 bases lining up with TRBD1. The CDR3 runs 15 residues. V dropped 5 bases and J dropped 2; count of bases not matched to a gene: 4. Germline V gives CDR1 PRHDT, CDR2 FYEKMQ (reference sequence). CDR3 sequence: CASSPRDRAYNEQFF. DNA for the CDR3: TGTGCCAGCAGCCCCCGGGACAGGGCCTACAATGAGCAGTTCTTC.

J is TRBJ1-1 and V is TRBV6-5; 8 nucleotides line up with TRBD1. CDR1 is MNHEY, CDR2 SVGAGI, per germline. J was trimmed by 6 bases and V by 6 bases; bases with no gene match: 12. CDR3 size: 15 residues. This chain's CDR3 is CASRTTGGGSSEAFF. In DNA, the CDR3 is TGTGCCAGCAGGACAACAGGGGGGGGGAGTTCTGAAGCTTTCTTT.

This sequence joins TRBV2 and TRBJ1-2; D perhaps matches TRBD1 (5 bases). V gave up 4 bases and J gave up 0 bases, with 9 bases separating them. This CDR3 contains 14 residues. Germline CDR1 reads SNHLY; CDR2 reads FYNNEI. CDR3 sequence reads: CASSAGGTNYGYTF. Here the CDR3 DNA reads TGTGCCAGCAGTGCGGGGGGGACTAACTATGGCTACACCTTC. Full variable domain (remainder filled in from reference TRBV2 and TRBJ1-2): EPEVTQTPSHQVTQMGQEVILRCVPISNHLYFYWYRQILGQKVEFLVSFYNNEISEKSEIFDDQFSVERPDGSNFTLKIRSTKLEDSAMYFCASSAGGTNYGYTFGSGTRLTVV.